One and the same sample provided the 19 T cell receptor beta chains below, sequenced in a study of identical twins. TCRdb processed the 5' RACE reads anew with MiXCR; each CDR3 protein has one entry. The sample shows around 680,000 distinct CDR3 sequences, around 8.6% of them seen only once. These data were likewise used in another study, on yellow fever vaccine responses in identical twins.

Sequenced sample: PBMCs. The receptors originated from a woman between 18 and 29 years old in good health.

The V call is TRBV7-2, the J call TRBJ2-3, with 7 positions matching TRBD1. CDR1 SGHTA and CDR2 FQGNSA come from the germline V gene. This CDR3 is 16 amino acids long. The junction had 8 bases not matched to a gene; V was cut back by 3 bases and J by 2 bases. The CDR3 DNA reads TGTGCCAGCAGCTTCCGTGGACAGGCCTCCACAGATACGCAGTATTTT. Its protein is CASSFRGQASTDTQYF.

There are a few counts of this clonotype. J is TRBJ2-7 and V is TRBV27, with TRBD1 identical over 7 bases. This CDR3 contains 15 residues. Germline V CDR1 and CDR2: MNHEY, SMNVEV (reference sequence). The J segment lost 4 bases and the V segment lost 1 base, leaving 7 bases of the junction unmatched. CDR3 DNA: TGTGCCAGCAGTTTATATCGGGGACAGCAATACGAGCAGTACTTC. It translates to CASSLYRGQQYEQYF.

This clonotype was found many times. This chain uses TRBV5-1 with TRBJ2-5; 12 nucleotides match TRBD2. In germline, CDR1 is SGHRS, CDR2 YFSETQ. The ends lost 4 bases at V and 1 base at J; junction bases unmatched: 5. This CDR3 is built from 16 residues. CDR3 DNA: TGCGCCAGCAGCCCAGGACTAGCGGGAATCCAAGAGACCCAGTACTTC. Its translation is CASSPGLAGIQETQYF.

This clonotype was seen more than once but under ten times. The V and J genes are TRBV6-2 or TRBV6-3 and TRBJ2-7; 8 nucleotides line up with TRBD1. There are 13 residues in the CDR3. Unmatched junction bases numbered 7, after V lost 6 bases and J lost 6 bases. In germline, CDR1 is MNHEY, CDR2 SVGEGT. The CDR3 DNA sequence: TGTGCCAGCAGGAGACTCCAGGGGGCCGAGCAGTACTTC. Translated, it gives CASRRLQGAEQYF.

The CDR3: CASSLDSRLLNEQFF. CDR3 coding DNA: TGTGCCAGCAGCTTAGACAGCCGGCTATTGAATGAGCAGTTCTTC. V usage is TRBV7-2 and J usage is TRBJ2-1; D gene unclear. The V gene's germline CDR1 is SGHTA and CDR2 FQGNSA. The CDR3 length is 15 residues. The V end was cut by 1 base, the J end by 7 bases, with 14 bases between.

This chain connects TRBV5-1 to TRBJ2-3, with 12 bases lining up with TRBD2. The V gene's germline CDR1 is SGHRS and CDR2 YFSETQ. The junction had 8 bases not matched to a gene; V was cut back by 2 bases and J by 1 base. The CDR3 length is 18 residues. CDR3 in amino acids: CASSLPTTSGGGTDTQYF. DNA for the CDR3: TGCGCCAGCAGCTTACCAACGACTAGCGGGGGTGGCACAGATACGCAGTATTTT.

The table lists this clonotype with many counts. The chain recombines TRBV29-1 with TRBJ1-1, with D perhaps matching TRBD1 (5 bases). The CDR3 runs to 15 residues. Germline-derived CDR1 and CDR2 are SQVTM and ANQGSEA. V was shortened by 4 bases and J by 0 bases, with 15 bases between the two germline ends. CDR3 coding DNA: TGCAGCGTTGGATCCTCAGGGAACATGAACACTGAAGCTTTCTTT. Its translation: CSVGSSGNMNTEAFF.

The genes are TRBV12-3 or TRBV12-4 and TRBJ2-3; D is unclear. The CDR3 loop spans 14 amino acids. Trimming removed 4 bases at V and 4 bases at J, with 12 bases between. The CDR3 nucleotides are TGTGCCAGCAGTTGGGCTCCGGCACCAGATACGCAGTATTTT. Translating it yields CASSWAPAPDTQYF.

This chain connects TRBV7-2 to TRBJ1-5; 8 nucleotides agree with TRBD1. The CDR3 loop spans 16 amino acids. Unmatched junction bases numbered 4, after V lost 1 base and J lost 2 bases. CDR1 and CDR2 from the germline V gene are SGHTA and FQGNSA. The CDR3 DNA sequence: TGTGCCAGCAGCTTAGTGGCAGGGGGCGGCAATCAGCCCCAGCATTTT. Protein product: CASSLVAGGGNQPQHF.

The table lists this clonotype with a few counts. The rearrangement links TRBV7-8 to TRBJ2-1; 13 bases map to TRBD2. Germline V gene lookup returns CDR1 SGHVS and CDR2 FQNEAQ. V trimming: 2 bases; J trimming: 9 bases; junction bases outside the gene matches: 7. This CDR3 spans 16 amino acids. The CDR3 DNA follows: TGTGCCAGCAGCTTACCCACTAGCGGGGGGGCCGGTGAGCAGTTCTTC. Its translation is CASSLPTSGGAGEQFF.

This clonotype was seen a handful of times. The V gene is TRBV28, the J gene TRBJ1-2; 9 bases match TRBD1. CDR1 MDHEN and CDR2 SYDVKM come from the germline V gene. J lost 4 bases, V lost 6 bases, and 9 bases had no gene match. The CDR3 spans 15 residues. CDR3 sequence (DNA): TGTGCCAGCAGGGACCCGACAGGGGGAGTCTATGGCTACACCTTC. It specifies CASRDPTGGVYGYTF.

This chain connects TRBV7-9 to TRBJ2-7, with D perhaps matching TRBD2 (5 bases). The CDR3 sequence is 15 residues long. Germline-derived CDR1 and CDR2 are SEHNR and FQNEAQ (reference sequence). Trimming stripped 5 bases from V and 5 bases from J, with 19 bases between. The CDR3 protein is CASSPGLVIGDEQYF. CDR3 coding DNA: TGTGCCAGCAGCCCCGGGTTAGTTATCGGGGACGAGCAGTACTTC.

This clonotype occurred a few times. In DNA, the CDR3 is TGTGCCAGCAGACCACCGGGACAGGGATTCACAGATACGCAGTATTTT. As protein: CASRPPGQGFTDTQYF. The V gene is TRBV28, the J gene TRBJ2-3, with 9 bases aligning to TRBD1. J was trimmed by 2 bases and V by 6 bases; bases with no gene match: 9. The CDR3 consists of 16 residues. CDR1 and CDR2 from the germline V gene are MDHEN and SYDVKM. Together with reference TRBV28 and TRBJ2-3, the CDR3 gives the full variable domain: DVKVTQSSRYLVKRTGEKVFLECVQDMDHENMFWYRQDPGLGLRLIYFSYDVKMKEKGDIPEGYSVSREKKERFSLILESASTNQTSMYLCASRPPGQGFTDTQYFGPGTRLTVL.

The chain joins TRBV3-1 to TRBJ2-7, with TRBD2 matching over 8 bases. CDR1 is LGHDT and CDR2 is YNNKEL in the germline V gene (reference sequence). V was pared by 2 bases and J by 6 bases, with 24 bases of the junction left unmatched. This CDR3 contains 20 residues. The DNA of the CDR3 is TGTGCCAGCAGCCAATTCCGACAAAGCCGACTTCAGCGGGAGTCTTTCGAGCAGTACTTC. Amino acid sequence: CASSQFRQSRLQRESFEQYF.

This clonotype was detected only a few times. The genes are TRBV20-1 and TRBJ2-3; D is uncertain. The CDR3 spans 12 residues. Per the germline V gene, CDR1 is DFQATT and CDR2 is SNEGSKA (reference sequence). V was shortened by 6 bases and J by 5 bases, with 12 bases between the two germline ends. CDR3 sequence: CSAKPFGDTQYF. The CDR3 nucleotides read TGCAGTGCCAAACCATTTGGAGATACGCAGTATTTT.

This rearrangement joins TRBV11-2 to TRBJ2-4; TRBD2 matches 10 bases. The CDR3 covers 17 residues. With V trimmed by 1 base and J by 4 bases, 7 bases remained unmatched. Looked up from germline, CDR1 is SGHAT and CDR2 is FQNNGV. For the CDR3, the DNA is TGTGCCAGCAGCTTAGGACTAGCGGGTACCGCTAAAAACATTCAGTACTTC. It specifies CASSLGLAGTAKNIQYF. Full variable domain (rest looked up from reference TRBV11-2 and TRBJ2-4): EAGVAQSPRYKIIEKRQSVAFWCNPISGHATLYWYQQILGQGPKLLIQFQNNGVVDDSQLPKDRFSAERLKGVDSTLKIQPAKLEDSAVYLCASSLGLAGTAKNIQYFGAGTRLSVL.

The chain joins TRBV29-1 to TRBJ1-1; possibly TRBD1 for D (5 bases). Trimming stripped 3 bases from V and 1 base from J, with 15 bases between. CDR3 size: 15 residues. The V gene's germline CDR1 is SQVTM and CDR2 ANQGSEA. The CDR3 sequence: CSVDWGLGGNTEAFF. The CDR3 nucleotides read TGCAGCGTTGATTGGGGACTCGGGGGGAACACTGAAGCTTTCTTT.

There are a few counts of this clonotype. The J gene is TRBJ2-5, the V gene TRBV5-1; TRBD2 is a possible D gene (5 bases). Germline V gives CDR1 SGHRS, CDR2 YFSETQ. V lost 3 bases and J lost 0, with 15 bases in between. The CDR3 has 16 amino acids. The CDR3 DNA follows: TGCGCCAGCAGCTCGGCGAAGGACTCGTACCAAGAGACCCAGTACTTC. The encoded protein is CASSSAKDSYQETQYF. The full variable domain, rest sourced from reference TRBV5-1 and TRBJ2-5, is KAGVTQTPRYLIKTRGQQVTLSCSPISGHRSVSWYQQTPGQGLQFLFEYFSETQRNKGNFPGRFSGRQFSNSRSEMNVSTLELGDSALYLCASSSAKDSYQETQYFGPGTRLLVL.

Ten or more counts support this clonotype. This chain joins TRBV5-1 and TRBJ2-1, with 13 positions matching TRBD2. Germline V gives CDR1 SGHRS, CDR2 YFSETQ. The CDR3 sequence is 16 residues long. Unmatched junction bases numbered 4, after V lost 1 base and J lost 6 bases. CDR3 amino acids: CASSLTSGRVGNEQFF. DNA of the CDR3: TGCGCCAGCAGCTTGACTAGCGGGAGGGTTGGCAATGAGCAGTTCTTC.